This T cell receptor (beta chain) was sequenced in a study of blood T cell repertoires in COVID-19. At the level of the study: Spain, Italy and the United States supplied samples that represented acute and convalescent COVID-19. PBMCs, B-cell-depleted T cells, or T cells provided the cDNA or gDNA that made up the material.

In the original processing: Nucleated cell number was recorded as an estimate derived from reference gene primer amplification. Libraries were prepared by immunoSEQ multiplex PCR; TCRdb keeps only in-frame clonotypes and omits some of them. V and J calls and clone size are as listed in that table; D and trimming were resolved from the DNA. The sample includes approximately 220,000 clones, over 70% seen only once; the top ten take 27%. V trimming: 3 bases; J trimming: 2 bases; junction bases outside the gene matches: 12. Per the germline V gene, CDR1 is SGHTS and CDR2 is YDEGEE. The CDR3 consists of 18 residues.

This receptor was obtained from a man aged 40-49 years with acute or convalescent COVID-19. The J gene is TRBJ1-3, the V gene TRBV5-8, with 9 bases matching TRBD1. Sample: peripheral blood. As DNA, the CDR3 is TGTGCCAGCAGCTCGAGGGGAGGCTGGACAGGGGCTGGAAACACCATATATTTT. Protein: CASSSRGGWTGAGNTIYF. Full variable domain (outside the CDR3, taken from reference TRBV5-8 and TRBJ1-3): EAGVTQSPTHLIKTRGQQATLRCSPISGHTSVYWYQQALGLGLQFLLWYDEGEERNRGNFPPRFSGRQFPNYSSELNVNALELEDSALYLCASSSRGGWTGAGNTIYFGEGSWLTVV.